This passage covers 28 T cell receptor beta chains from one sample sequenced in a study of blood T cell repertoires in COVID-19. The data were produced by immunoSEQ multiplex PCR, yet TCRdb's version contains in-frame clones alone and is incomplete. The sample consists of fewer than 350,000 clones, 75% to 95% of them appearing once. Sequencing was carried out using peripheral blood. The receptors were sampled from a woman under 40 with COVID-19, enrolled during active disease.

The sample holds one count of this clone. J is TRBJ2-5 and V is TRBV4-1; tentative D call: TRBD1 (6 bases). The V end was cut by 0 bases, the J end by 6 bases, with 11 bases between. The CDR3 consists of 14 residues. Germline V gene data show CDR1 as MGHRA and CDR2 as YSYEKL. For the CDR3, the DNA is TGCGCCAGCAGCCAAGATGTAGGACAGAAGACCCAGTACTTC. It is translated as CASSQDVGQKTQYF.

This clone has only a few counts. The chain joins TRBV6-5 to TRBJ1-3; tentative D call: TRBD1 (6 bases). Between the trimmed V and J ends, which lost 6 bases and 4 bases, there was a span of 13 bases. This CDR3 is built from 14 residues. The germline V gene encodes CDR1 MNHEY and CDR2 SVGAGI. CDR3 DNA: TGTGCCAGCAGCCCCACAGGGCTAGGAAACACCATATATTTT. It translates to CASSPTGLGNTIYF.

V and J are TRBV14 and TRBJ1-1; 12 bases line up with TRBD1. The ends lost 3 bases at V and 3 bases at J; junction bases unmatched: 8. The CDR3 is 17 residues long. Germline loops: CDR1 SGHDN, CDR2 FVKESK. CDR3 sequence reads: CASSQVPGQGADTEAFF. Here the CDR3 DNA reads TGTGCCAGCAGCCAGGTCCCGGGACAGGGGGCGGACACTGAAGCTTTCTTT.

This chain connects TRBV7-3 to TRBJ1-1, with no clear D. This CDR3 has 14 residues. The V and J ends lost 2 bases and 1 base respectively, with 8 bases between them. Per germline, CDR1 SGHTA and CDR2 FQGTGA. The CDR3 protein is CASSLLGRNTEAFF. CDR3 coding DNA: TGTGCCAGCAGCTTACTGGGGAGGAACACTGAAGCTTTCTTT. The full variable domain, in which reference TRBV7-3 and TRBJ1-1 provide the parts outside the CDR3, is GAGVSQTPSNKVTEKGKYVELRCDPISGHTALYWYRQSLGQGPEFLIYFQGTGAADDSGLPNDRFFAVRPEGSVSTLKIQRTERGDSAVYLCASSLLGRNTEAFFGQGTRLTVV.

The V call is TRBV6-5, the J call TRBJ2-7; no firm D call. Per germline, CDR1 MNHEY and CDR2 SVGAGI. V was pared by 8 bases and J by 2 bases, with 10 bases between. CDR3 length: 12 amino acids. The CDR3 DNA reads TGTGCCAGCCTGAGTCCCCCCTACGAGCAGTACTTC. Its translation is CASLSPPYEQYF.

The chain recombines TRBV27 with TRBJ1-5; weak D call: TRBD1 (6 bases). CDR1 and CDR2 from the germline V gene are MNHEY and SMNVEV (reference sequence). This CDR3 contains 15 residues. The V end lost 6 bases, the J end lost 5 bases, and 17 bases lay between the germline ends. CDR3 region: CASSARTVTYQPQHF. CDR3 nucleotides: TGTGCCAGCAGCGCCCGGACAGTAACGTATCAGCCCCAGCATTTT.

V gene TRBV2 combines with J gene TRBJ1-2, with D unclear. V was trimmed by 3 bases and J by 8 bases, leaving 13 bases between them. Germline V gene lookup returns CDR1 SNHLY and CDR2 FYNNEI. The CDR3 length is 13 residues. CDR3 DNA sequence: TGTGCCAGCAGTGACGTACCGGCGGGGGGCTACACCTTC. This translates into CASSDVPAGGYTF.

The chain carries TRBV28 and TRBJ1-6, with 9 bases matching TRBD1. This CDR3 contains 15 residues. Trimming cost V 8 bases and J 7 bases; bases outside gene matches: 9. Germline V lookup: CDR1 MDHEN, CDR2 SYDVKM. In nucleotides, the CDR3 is TGTGCCAGCGTTAGGGGACAGGGTTGGAATTCACCCCTCCACTTT. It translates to CASVRGQGWNSPLHF.

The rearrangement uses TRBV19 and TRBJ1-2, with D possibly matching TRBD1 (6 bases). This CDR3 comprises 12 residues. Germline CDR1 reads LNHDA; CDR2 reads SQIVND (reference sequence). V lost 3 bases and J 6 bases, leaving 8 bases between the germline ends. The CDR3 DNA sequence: TGTGCCAGTAGTATCAGGGGTGATGGCTACACCTTC. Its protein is CASSIRGDGYTF.

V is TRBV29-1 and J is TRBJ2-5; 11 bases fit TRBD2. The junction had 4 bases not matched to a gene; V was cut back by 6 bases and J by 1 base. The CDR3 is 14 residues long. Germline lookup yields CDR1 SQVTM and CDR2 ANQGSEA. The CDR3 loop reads CSVTGLAVQETQYF. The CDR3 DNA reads TGCAGCGTCACGGGACTAGCGGTCCAAGAGACCCAGTACTTC.

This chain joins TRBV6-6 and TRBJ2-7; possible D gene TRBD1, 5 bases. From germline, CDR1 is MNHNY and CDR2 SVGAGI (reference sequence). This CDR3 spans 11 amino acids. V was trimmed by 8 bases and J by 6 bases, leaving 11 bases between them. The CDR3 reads CASGKGSEQYF. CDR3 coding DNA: TGTGCCAGCGGTAAGGGGTCCGAGCAGTACTTC.

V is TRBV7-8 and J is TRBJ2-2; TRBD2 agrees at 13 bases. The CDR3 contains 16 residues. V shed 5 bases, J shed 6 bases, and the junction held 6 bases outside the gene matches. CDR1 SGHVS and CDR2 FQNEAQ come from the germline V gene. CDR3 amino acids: CASSPRGTSGAGELFF. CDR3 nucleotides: TGTGCCAGCAGCCCTCGGGGGACTAGCGGGGCCGGGGAGCTGTTTTTT.

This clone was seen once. The CDR3 loop is CASSAGAQQFF. Here the CDR3 DNA reads TGTGCCAGCAGCGCGGGAGCCCAGCAGTTCTTC. The chain is built from TRBV5-4 and TRBJ2-1; TRBD2 matches 7 bases. This CDR3 comprises 11 residues. V lost 4 bases, J lost 11 bases, and 3 bases stayed unmatched. From germline, CDR1 is SGHNT and CDR2 YYREEE (reference sequence).

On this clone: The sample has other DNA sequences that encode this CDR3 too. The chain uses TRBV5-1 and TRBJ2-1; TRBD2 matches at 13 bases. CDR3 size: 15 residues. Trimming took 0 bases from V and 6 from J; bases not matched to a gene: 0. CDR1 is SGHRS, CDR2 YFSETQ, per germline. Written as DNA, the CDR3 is TGCGCCAGCAGCTTGGGACTAGCGGGAGGCAATGAGCAGTTCTTC. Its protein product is CASSLGLAGGNEQFF.

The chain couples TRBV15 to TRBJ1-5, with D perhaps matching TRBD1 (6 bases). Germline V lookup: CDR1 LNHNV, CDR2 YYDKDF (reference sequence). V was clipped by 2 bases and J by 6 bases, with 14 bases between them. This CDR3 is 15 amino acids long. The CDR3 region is CATSRYRETSQPQHF. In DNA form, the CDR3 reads TGTGCCACCAGCAGATACAGGGAAACTAGTCAGCCCCAGCATTTT.

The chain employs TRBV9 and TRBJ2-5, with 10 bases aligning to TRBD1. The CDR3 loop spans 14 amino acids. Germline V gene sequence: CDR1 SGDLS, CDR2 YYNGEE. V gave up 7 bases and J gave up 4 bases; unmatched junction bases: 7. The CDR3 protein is CASSGTGVGETQYF. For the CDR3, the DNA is TGTGCCAGCTCCGGGACAGGGGTAGGAGAGACCCAGTACTTC.

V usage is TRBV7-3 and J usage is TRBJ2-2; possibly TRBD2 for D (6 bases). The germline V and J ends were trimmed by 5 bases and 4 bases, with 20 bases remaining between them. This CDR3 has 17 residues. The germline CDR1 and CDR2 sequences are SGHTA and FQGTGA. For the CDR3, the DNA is TGTGCCAGCAGCCATCAGGGAGGCAGGGCGGTCACCGGGGAGCTGTTTTTT. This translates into CASSHQGGRAVTGELFF.

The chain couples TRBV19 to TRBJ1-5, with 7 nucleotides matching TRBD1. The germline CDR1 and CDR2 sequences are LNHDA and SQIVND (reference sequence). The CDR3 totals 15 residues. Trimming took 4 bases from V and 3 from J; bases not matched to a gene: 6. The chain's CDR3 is CASSKGQLVNQPQHF. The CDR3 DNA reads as TGTGCCAGTAGTAAGGGACAGCTTGTCAATCAGCCCCAGCATTTT.

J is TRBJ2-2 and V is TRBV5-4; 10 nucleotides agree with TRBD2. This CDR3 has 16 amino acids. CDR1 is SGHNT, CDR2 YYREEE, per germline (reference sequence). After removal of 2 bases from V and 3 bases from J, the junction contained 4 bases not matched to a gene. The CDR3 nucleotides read TGTGCCAGCAGCTTAAGCGGGAGGGCCGACACCGGGGAGCTGTTTTTT. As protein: CASSLSGRADTGELFF.

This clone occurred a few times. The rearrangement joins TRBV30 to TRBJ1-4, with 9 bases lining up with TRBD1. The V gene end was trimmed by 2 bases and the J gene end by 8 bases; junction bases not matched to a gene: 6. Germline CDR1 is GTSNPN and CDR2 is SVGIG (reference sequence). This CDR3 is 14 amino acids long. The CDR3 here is CAWSLTGGQEKLFF. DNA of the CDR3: TGTGCCTGGAGTCTAACAGGGGGCCAAGAAAAACTGTTTTTT.

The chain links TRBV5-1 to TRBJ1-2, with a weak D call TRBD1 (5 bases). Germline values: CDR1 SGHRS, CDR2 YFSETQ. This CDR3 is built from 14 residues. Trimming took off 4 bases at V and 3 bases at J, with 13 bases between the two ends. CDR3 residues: CASSGHSADYGYTF. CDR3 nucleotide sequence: TGCGCCAGCAGCGGACACTCCGCGGACTATGGCTACACCTTC.

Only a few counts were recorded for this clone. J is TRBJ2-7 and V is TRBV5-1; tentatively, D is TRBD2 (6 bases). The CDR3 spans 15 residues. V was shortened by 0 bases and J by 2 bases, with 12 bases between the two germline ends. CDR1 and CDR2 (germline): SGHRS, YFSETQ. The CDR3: CASSLGSSDPYEQYF. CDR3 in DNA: TGCGCCAGCAGCTTGGGGTCTAGCGACCCCTACGAGCAGTACTTC.

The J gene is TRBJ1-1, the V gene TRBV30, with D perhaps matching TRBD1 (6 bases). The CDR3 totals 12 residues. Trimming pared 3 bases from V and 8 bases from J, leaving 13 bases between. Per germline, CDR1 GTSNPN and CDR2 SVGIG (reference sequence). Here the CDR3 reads CAWSQGPREAFF. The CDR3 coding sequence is TGTGCCTGGAGCCAGGGGCCGCGGGAAGCTTTCTTT.

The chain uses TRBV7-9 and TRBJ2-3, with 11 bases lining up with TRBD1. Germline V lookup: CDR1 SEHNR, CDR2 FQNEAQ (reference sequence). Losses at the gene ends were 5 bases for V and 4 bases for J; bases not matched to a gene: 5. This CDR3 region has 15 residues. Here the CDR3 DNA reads TGTGCCAGCAGCCCCGGGACAGGGGGACCAGATACGCAGTATTTT. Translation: CASSPGTGGPDTQYF.

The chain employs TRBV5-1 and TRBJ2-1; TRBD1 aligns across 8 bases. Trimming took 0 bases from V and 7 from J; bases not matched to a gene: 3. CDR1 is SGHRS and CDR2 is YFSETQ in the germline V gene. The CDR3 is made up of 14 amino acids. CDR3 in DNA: TGCGCCAGCAGCTTGGACAGGGGGTGGAATGAGCAGTTCTTC. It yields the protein CASSLDRGWNEQFF. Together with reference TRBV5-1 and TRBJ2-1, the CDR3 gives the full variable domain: KAGVTQTPRYLIKTRGQQVTLSCSPISGHRSVSWYQQTPGQGLQFLFEYFSETQRNKGNFPGRFSGRQFSNSRSEMNVSTLELGDSALYLCASSLDRGWNEQFFGPGTRLTVL.

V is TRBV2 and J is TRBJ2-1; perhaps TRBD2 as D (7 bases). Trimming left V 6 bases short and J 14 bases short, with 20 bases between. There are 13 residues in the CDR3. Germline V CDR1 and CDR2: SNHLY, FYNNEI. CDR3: CASRGGVDRTEFF. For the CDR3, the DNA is TGTGCCAGCAGGGGGGGGGTTGACAGGACCGAGTTCTTC.

The CDR3 DNA is TGTGCCAGTGCACAGGGAAATTACCAAGAGACCCAGTACTTC. This encodes CASAQGNYQETQYF. The genes are TRBV3-1 (or the pseudogene TRBV3-2) and TRBJ2-5, with a possible D match to TRBD1 (6 bases). The CDR3 runs 14 residues. Germline V gives CDR1 LGHDT, CDR2 YNNKEL (reference sequence). Trimming shortened V by 9 bases and J by 0 bases, and 14 bases separated the two germline ends.

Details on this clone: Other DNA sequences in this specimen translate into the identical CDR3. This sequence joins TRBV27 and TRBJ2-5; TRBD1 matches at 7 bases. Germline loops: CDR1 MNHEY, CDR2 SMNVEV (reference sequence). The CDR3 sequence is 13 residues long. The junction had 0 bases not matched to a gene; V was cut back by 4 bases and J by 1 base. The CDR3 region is CASSWDSQETQYF. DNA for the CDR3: TGTGCCAGCAGTTGGGACAGCCAAGAGACCCAGTACTTC.